This is a list of T cell receptor beta chains from one sample in a study of cytomegalovirus exposure and HLA in healthy donors. The repertoire was sequenced with immunoSEQ multiplex PCR; TCRdb's copy has only in-frame clones and lacks some. There are 200,000 to 250,000 clones in the sample; about four fifths occur only once, and approximately 2.8% lies in the top ten. The sequenced material came from PBMCs. The receptors shown here come from a young man in good health and CMV-seronegative. Both conserved end residues are part of each CDR3. The order of the fields is D gene, clone size, V gene, J gene, CDR3 protein, CDR3 DNA. D genes are given only for firm matches. Part of the rows lack a size; the others show once, few, many or a class for expanded clones.

NA	NA	TRBV2	TRBJ2-7	CASSYDRTYEQYF	TGTGCCAGCAGTTACGACAGGACCTACGAGCAGTACTTC
NA	NA	TRBV28	TRBJ2-5	CASSPGLTETQYF	TGTGCCAGCAGTCCAGGGTTAACAGAGACCCAGTACTTC
TRBD1	NA	TRBV2	TRBJ1-5	CASSEARTGGQPQHF	TGTGCCAGCAGTGAAGCGCGGACAGGGGGGCAGCCCCAGCATTTT
TRBD2	NA	TRBV7-3	TRBJ2-3	CASSLGTSGDTQYF	TGTGCCAGCAGCTTAGGGACTAGCGGGGATACGCAGTATTTT
NA	NA	TRBV15	TRBJ1-2	CATSPTREMRGYTF	TGTGCCACCAGCCCGACGCGGGAAATGCGGGGCTACACCTTC
NA	NA	TRBV6-5	TRBJ2-7	CASSKQGYEQYF	TGTGCCAGCAGCAAACAGGGTTACGAGCAGTACTTC
NA	NA	TRBV6-1	TRBJ2-7	CASSLRGYEQYF	TGTGCCAGCAGTCTTAGGGGCTACGAGCAGTACTTC
TRBD1	NA	TRBV28	TRBJ1-1	CASSTGTGGTEAFF	TGTGCCAGCAGTACCGGGACAGGGGGCACTGAAGCTTTCTTT
NA	NA	TRBV28	TRBJ1-4	CASSLGAWEKLFF	TGTGCCAGCAGTTTGGGGGCGTGGGAAAAACTGTTTTTT
TRBD2	NA	TRBV7-9	TRBJ2-2	CSSSLALAGNTGELFF	TGTTCCAGCAGCTTAGCACTAGCGGGGAACACCGGGGAGCTGTTTTTT
TRBD2	NA	TRBV11-2	TRBJ2-5	CASSPRSAGGPVETQYF	TGTGCCAGCAGCCCAAGGTCAGCGGGGGGACCCGTTGAGACCCAGTACTTC
TRBD2	NA	TRBV5-1	TRBJ2-2	CASSPWERGDTGELFF	TGCGCCAGCAGCCCGTGGGAGCGGGGGGACACCGGGGAGCTGTTTTTT
TRBD1	few	TRBV10-2	TRBJ2-1	CASSVRGQAGNEQFF	TGCGCCAGCAGTGTGCGGGGACAGGCGGGCAATGAGCAGTTCTTC
TRBD1	NA	TRBV2	TRBJ2-7	CASRPGTGSVEQYF	TGTGCCAGCAGGCCTGGGACAGGGTCGGTCGAGCAGTACTTC
NA	NA	TRBV7-9	TRBJ1-2	CASSARGQGPIYGYTF	TGTGCCAGCAGCGCCCGGGGTCAGGGGCCAATTTATGGCTACACCTTC
TRBD1	NA	TRBV20-1	TRBJ2-3	CSASGQGLMYF	TGCAGTGCTAGTGGACAGGGGTTGATGTATTTT
TRBD1	NA	TRBV6-6	TRBJ2-7	CASSYPDRAEQYF	TGTGCCAGCAGTTACCCCGACAGGGCGGAGCAGTACTTC
TRBD2	once	TRBV2	TRBJ2-1	CASSSSGGDNEQFF	TGTGCCAGCAGCTCTAGCGGGGGGGACAATGAGCAGTTCTTC
NA	NA	TRBV6-6	TRBJ1-2	CASSIQGWVNYGYTF	TGTGCCAGCAGTATACAGGGTTGGGTGAACTATGGCTACACCTTC
NA	NA	TRBV2	TRBJ2-5	CASSERTAYQETQYF	TGTGCCAGCAGTGAGCGGACAGCATACCAAGAGACCCAGTACTTC
TRBD1	NA	TRBV28	TRBJ2-7	CASSFTDRDRYEQYF	TGTGCCAGCAGTTTCACGGACAGGGACCGCTACGAGCAGTACTTC
NA	NA	TRBV6-5	TRBJ2-7	CASSSLRGVYEQYF	TGTGCCAGCAGTTCCTTGCGGGGAGTCTACGAGCAGTACTTC
TRBD1	NA	TRBV2	TRBJ2-2	CASSEEDRGLPTGELFF	TGTGCCAGCAGTGAAGAGGACAGGGGTCTCCCAACCGGGGAGCTGTTTTTT
NA	few	TRBV10-2	TRBJ1-2	CASSGDRPGYTF	TGCGCCAGCAGTGGTGACAGGCCGGGCTACACCTTC
NA	NA	TRBV15	TRBJ1-2	CATSREQGYGYTF	TGTGCCACCAGCAGAGAACAGGGCTATGGCTACACCTTC
NA	NA	TRBV6-1	TRBJ2-7	CASSEWGFLGTYYYEQYF	TGTGCCAGCAGTGAATGGGGCTTCCTCGGGACTTACTACTACGAGCAGTACTTC
NA	few	TRBV19	TRBJ1-1	CASRPTVNTEAFF	TGTGCCAGTAGGCCGACAGTGAACACTGAAGCTTTCTTT
NA	few	TRBV10-3	TRBJ2-7	CAIRDNLSYEQYF	TGTGCCATCCGAGACAACCTCTCCTACGAGCAGTACTTC
TRBD1	NA	TRBV7-9	TRBJ1-4	CSSSLEGGREKLFF	TGTTCCAGCAGCTTAGAAGGGGGCCGTGAAAAACTGTTTTTT
NA	NA	TRBV15	TRBJ1-6	CATSRGGVGISPLHF	TGTGCCACCAGCAGGGGGGGGGTCGGGATTTCACCCCTCCACTTT
TRBD1	NA	TRBV4-1	TRBJ1-6	CASSQGGQEINSPLHF	TGCGCCAGCAGCCAAGGGGGACAGGAGATAAATTCACCCCTCCACTTT
TRBD1	once	TRBV7-3	TRBJ1-6	CASSRDRAGSPLHF	TGTGCCAGCAGCCGAGACAGGGCTGGTTCACCCCTCCACTTT
TRBD1	NA	TRBV28	TRBJ2-5	CASSTDRGPQETQYF	TGTGCCAGCAGTACCGACAGGGGTCCCCAAGAGACCCAGTACTTC
TRBD1	NA	TRBV6-4	TRBJ2-7	CARDRGIYSYEQYF	TGTGCCAGAGACAGGGGCATATACTCCTACGAGCAGTACTTC
TRBD2	once	TRBV4-2	TRBJ2-3	CASSQDLAGGSDTQYF	TGTGCCAGCAGCCAAGATCTAGCGGGGGGTTCAGATACGCAGTATTTT
NA	once	TRBV19	TRBJ2-7	CASSRAGAFSYEQYF	TGTGCCAGTAGCCGCGCGGGGGCTTTTTCCTACGAGCAGTACTTC
NA	few	TRBV5-6	TRBJ2-7	CASSWEDEQYF	TGTGCCAGCAGTTGGGAGGACGAGCAGTACTTC
NA	NA	TRBV4-2	TRBJ2-7	CASSRTLWGVDEQYF	TGTGCCAGCAGCCGGACTCTCTGGGGGGTAGACGAGCAGTACTTC
NA	NA	TRBV7-6	TRBJ2-2	CASSPFPNTGELFF	TGTGCCAGCAGCCCATTCCCGAACACCGGGGAGCTGTTTTTT
NA	few	TRBV6-6	TRBJ1-1	CASSLRGSTEAFF	TGTGCCAGCAGTCTCAGGGGATCCACTGAAGCTTTCTTT
TRBD1	NA	TRBV6-1	TRBJ1-2	CASSELGLDRGGSGYTF	TGTGCCAGCAGTGAATTGGGGTTGGACAGGGGGGGATCTGGCTACACCTTC
NA	few	TRBV2	TRBJ1-4	CASRAGRGEKLFF	TGTGCCAGCAGAGCAGGACGGGGTGAAAAACTGTTTTTT
NA	NA	TRBV5-1	TRBJ2-7	CASSLDLTTEQYF	TGCGCCAGCAGCTTGGACCTGACTACCGAGCAGTACTTC
TRBD1	NA	TRBV5-6	TRBJ1-5	CASSYGLRQGSNQPQHF	TGTGCCAGCAGCTACGGCCTCCGACAGGGAAGCAATCAGCCCCAGCATTTT
NA	NA	TRBV29-1	TRBJ2-7	CSVERGHEQYF	TGCAGCGTTGAGCGGGGCCACGAGCAGTACTTC
NA	few	TRBV4-3	TRBJ1-1	CASSQDSQNTEAFF	TGCGCCAGCAGCCAAGATTCCCAGAACACTGAAGCTTTCTTT
NA	NA	TRBV28	TRBJ2-3	CASSRRLGRGDSTDTQYF	TGTGCCAGCAGTCGACGACTAGGTCGCGGGGATAGCACAGATACGCAGTATTTT